The TCR beta chain described here comes from a study of shared clonotypes between healthy human individuals. Overall study: Per-donor plates numbered three CD4 naive, three CD4 memory, two CD8 naive and one CD8 memory.

The germline CDR1 and CDR2 sequences are SGHTA and FQGNSA. The CDR3 length is 13 residues. Trimming left V 1 base short and J 5 bases short, with 8 bases between. On this clone: Its antigen is unknown.

For sorted subsets, about 190 ng DNA per replicate equaled 33,000 or so T cell genomes. Original handling: Filtering differed because ImmunoSEQ produced junction-only sequences that carried no quality scores. Sequenced by immunoSEQ multiplex PCR; TCRdb stores in-frame clones only, minus some. For V, J and clone size, that table is used; D and trimming come from the DNA. The sample yields some 1 million clones, roughly 75% seen once. Overall study findings and caveats: Generation probabilities of non-shared clonotypes were lower (relative to those shared by all four donors).

The receptor comes from a man between 18 and 29 years old in good health. This rearrangement joins TRBV7-2 to TRBJ1-2; the D is unclear. The sample taken for sequencing was memory CD4+ T cells sorted from blood. Subset noted: CD45RA-negative fraction. The CDR3 loop reads CASSLDREYGYTF. The CDR3 DNA is TGTGCCAGCAGCTTAGACCGGGAGTATGGCTACACCTTC.